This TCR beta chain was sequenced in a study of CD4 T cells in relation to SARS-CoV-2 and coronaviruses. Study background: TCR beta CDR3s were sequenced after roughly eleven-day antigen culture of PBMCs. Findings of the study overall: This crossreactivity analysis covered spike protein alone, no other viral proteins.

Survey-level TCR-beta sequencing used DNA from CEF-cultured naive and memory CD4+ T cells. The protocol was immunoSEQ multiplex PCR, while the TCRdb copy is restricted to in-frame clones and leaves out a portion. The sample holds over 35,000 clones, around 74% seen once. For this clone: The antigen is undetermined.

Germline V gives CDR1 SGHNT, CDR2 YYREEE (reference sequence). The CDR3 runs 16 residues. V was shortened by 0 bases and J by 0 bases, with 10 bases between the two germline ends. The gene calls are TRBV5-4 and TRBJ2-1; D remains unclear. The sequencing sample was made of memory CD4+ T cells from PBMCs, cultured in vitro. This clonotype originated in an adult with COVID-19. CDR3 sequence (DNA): TGTGCCAGCAGCTTGGAAACTGAAAGCTCCTACAATGAGCAGTTCTTC. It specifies CASSLETESSYNEQFF.